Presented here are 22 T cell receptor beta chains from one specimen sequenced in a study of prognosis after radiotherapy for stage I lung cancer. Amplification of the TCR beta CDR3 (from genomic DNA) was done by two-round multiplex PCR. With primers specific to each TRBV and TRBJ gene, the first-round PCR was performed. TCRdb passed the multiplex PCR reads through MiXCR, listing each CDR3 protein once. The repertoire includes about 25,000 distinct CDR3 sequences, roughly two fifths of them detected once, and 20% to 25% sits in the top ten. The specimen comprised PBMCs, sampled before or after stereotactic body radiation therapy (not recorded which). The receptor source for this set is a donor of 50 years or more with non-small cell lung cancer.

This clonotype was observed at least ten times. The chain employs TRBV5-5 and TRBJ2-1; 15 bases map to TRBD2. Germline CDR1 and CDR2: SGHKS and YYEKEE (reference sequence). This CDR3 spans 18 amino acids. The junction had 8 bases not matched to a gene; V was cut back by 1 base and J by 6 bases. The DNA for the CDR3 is TGTGCCAGCAGCTTGTTCACGCCGGGACTAGCGGGAGGCAATGAGCAGTTCTTC. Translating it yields CASSLFTPGLAGGNEQFF.

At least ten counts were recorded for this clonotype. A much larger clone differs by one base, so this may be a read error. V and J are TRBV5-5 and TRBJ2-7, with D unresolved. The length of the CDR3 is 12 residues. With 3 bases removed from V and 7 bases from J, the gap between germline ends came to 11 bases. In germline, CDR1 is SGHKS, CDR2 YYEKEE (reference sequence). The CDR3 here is CASSWSTIEQYF. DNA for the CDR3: TGTGCCAGCAGCTGGTCTACCATTGAGCAGTACTTC.

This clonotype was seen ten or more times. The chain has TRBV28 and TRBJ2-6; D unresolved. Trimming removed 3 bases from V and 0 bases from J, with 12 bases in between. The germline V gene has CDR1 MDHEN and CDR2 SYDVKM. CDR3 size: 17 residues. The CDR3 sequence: CASSFVYDLSGANVLTF. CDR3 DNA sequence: TGTGCCAGCAGTTTCGTCTACGATCTCTCTGGGGCCAACGTCCTGACTTTC.

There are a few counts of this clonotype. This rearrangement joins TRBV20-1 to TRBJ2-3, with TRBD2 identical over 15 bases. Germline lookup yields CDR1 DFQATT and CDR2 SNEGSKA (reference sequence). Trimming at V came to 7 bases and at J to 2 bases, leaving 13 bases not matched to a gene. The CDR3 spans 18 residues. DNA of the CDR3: TGCAGTGACTACAACTGGGGACTAGCGGGAGGTCTCACAGATACGCAGTATTTT. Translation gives CSDYNWGLAGGLTDTQYF.

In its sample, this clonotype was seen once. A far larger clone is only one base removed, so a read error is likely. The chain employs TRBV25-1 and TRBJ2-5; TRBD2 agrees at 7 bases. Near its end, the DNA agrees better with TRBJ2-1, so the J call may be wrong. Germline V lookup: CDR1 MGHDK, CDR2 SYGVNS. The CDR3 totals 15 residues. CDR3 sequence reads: CASSEGTNQYNDQFF. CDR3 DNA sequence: TGTGCCAGCAGTGAAGGGACTAATCAGTACAATGATCAGTTCTTC.

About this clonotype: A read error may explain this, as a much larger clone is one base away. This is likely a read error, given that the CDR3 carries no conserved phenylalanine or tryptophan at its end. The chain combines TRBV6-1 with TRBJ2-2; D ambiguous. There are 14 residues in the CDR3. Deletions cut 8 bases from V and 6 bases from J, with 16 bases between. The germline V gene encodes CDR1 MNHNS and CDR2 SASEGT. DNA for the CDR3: TGTGCCAGCTTAGGGCCCGATTACTCCGGGGAGCTGTTTCTT. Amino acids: CASLGPDYSGELFL.

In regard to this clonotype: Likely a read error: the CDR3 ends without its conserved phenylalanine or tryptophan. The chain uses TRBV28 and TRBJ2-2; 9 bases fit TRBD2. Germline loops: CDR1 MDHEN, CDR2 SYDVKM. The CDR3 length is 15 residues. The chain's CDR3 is CASSSSGENTWELFS. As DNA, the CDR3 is TGTGCCAGCAGTTCTAGCGGGGAGAACACCTGGGAGCTGTTTTCT.

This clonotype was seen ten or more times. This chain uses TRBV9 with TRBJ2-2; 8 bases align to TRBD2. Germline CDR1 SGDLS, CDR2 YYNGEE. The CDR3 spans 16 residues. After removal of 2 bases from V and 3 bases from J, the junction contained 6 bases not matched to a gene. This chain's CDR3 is CASSVASGRDTGELFF. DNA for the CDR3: TGTGCCAGCAGCGTCGCGAGCGGGAGAGACACCGGGGAGCTGTTTTTT.

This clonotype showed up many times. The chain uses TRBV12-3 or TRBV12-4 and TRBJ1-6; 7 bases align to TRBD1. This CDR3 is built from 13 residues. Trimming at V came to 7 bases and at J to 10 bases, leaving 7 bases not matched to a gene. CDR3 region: CASTTGVSSPLHF. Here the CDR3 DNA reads TGTGCCAGCACCACAGGGGTATCATCACCCCTCCACTTT.

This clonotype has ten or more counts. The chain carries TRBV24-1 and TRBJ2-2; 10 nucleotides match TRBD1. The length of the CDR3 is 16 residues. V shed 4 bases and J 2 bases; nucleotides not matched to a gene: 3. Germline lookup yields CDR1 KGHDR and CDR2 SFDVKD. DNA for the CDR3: TGTGCCACCAGTGAGACAGGGGGCTTAAACACCGGGGAGCTGTTTTTT. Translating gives CATSETGGLNTGELFF.

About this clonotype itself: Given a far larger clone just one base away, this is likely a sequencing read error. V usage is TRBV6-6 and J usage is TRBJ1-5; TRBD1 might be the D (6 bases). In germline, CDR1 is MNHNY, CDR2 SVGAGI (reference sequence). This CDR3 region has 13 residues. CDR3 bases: TGTACCAGCAGTTACTGGGGGCGGGGGCCCCAGCATTTT. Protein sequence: CTSSYWGRGPQHF.

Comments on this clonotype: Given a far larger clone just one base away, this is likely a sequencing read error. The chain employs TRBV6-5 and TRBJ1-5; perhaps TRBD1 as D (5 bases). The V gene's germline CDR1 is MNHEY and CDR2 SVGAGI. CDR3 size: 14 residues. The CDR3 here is CASSIRGTDHPQHF. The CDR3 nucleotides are TGTGCCAGCAGTATTCGAGGGACGGATCATCCCCAGCATTTT.

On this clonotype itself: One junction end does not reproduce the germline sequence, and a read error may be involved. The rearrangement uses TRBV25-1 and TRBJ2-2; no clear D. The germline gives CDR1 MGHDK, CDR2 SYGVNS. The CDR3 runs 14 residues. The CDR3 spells CASTDSWNTGELFF. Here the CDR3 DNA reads TGTGCCAGCACGGATAGCTGGAACACAGGGGAGCTGTTTTTT.

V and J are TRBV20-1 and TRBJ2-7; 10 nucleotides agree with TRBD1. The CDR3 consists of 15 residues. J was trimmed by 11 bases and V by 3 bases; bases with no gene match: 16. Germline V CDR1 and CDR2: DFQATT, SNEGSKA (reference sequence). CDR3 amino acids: CSASLVRDRGPEKYF. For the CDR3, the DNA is TGCAGTGCTAGCCTCGTCCGGGACAGGGGTCCAGAGAAGTACTTC.

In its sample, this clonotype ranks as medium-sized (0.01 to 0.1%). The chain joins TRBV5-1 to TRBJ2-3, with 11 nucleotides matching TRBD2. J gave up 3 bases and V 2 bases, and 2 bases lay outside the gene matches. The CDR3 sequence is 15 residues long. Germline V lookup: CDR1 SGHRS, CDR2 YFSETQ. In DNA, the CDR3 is TGCGCCAGCAGCTTTAGCGGGAGGGGGACAGATACGCAGTATTTT. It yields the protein CASSFSGRGTDTQYF.

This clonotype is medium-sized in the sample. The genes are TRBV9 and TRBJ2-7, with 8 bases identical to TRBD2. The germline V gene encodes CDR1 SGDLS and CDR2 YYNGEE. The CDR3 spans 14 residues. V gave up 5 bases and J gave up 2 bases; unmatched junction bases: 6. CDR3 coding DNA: TGTGCCAGCAGTCTCGGGAGGGCCACCTACGAGCAGTACTTC. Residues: CASSLGRATYEQYF.

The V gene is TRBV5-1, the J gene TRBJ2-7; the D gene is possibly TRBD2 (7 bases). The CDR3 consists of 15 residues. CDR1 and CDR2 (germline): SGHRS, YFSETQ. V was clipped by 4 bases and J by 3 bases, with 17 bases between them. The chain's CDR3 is CASSRAGQFYYEQYF. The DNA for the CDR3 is TGCGCCAGCAGCAGAGCGGGACAATTTTACTACGAGCAGTACTTC.

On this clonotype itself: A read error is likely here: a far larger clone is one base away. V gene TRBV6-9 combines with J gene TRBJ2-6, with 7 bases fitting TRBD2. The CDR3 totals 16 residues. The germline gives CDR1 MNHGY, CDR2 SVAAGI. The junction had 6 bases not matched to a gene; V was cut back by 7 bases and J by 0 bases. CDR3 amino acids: CASIATSDSGANVLTF. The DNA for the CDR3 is TGTGCCAGCATTGCCACTAGCGACTCTGGGGCCAACGTCCTGACTTTC.

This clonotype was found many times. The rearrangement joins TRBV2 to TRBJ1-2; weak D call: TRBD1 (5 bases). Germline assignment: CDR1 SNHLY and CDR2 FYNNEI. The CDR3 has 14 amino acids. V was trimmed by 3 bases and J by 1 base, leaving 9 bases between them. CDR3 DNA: TGTGCCAGCAGTGATTACAGGAATAACTATGGCTACACCTTC. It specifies CASSDYRNNYGYTF.

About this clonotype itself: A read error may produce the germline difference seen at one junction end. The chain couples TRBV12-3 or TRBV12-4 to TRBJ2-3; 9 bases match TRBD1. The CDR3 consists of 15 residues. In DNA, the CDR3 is TGTGCCAGCAGGGTCGGGACAGGGAGCACAGATACTCAGTATTTT. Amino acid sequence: CASRVGTGSTDTQYF.

The CDR3 coding sequence is TGTGCCAGCAGCCATAGCGGGAGGGCAGATACGCAGTATTTT. It codes for CASSHSGRADTQYF. J is TRBJ2-3 and V is TRBV12-3 or TRBV12-4; TRBD2 aligns across 11 bases. The CDR3 consists of 14 residues. Losses at the gene ends were 6 bases for V and 4 bases for J; bases not matched to a gene: 3.

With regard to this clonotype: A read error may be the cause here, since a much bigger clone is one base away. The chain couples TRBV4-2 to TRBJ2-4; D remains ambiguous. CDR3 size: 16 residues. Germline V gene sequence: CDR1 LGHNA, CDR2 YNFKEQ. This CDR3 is CVSSQLTLEAKNIQYF. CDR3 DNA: TGTGTCAGCAGCCAACTAACGTTAGAGGCCAAAAACATTCAGTACTTC.